This TCR beta chain was recovered during a study of blood T cell repertoires in COVID-19. Profiling relied on immunoSEQ multiplex PCR, and the TCRdb table lists in-frame clones only, not all of them. The table records approximately 140,000 clones, roughly 80% of them present only once. CDR3 size: 14 residues. The V gene's germline CDR1 is SGHTA and CDR2 FQGNSA. Deletions cut 5 bases from V and 7 bases from J, with 17 bases between. The rearrangement links TRBV7-2 to TRBJ1-1; D is possibly TRBD1 (6 bases). The sequence came from a woman of 80 years or more with acute or convalescent COVID-19. The source material was peripheral blood. The CDR3 DNA follows: TGTGCCAGCAGCCAACTACTGGGACAAAGTGAAGCTTTCTTT. It yields the protein CASSQLLGQSEAFF.